The next 21 T cell receptor beta chains were all read from a single sample in a study of T cell responses to AZD1222 COVID-19 vaccine (dated by TCRdb to about 2021). Receptor libraries were prepared by the immunoSEQ multiplex PCR assay. Drawn from immuneACCESS, this table holds only the in-frame rearrangements with V and J called that TCRdb kept. Clones are partly lost; checked studies trace under half to an unresolved V gene and leave the rest unexplained. For this sample there are roughly 140,000 clones; approximately 90% appear just once. Approximately 5.3% of the sample rests with the top ten. Sample time point, as interpreted from the label and publication: baseline before first vaccination. This specimen was peripheral blood, taken on day 0 of AZD1222 vaccination. The receptors were sampled from an adult in good health.

The chain has TRBV7-9 and TRBJ1-4; D unclear. Trimming shortened V by 5 bases and J by 5 bases, and 12 bases separated the two germline ends. The CDR3 consists of 14 residues. Germline V gives CDR1 SEHNR, CDR2 FQNEAQ (reference sequence). The CDR3 loop is CASSPGWSNEKLFF. The DNA for the CDR3 is TGTGCCAGCAGCCCGGGATGGTCCAATGAAAAACTGTTTTTT.

The chain carries TRBV24-1 and TRBJ1-2, with TRBD1 as a possible D gene (5 bases). Germline-derived CDR1 and CDR2 are KGHDR and SFDVKD. The CDR3 has 15 amino acids. V gave up 4 bases and J gave up 7 bases, with 18 bases separating them. CDR3 amino acids: CATSDPRTGGSGYTF. The CDR3 nucleotides read TGTGCCACCAGTGACCCCAGAACTGGGGGAAGTGGCTACACCTTC.

This clone was seen just once. This chain joins TRBV5-1 and TRBJ2-2; D call uncertain. This CDR3 has 13 residues. The V end was cut by 1 base, the J end by 5 bases, with 6 bases between. Germline V lookup: CDR1 SGHRS, CDR2 YFSETQ. This CDR3 reads CASSLLGTGELFF. DNA for the CDR3: TGCGCCAGCAGCTTGCTAGGGACCGGGGAGCTGTTTTTT.

This chain links TRBV7-2 with TRBJ2-1; TRBD2 aligns across 13 bases. The CDR3 has 18 amino acids. The V and J ends lost 1 base and 4 bases, in that order; junction bases with no gene match: 7. Germline CDR1 SGHTA, CDR2 FQGNSA. CDR3 sequence reads: CASSLVRPGLAGYNEQFF. DNA for the CDR3: TGTGCCAGCAGCTTAGTCCGACCGGGACTAGCGGGATACAATGAGCAGTTCTTC.

This clone was found once. The chain combines TRBV27 with TRBJ2-1, with 9 bases aligning to TRBD2. Germline V lookup: CDR1 MNHEY, CDR2 SMNVEV (reference sequence). CDR3 length: 15 amino acids. The trim removed 8 bases at V and 2 bases at J, leaving 7 bases unmatched. The CDR3 nucleotides read TGTGCCAGCCGAAGCGGGAGGCCCACCTACAATGAGCAGTTCTTC. Residues: CASRSGRPTYNEQFF.

This clone was recorded a few times. Other DNA sequences within the sample encode an identical CDR3. The chain couples TRBV7-9 to TRBJ1-5, with D possibly TRBD1 on 6 matching bases. The CDR3 contains 15 residues. Trimming removed 1 base at V and 1 base at J, with 8 bases between. CDR1 and CDR2 (germline): SEHNR, FQNEAQ (reference sequence). The CDR3 DNA is TGTGCCAGCAGCTTAGGAGGGGGGAGCAATCAGCCCCAGCATTTT. Translated: CASSLGGGSNQPQHF.

The V gene is TRBV28, the J gene TRBJ1-2; TRBD1 is a possible D gene (6 bases). CDR3 length: 14 residues. The germline V gene has CDR1 MDHEN and CDR2 SYDVKM. Trimming shortened V by 6 bases and J by 4 bases, and 15 bases separated the two germline ends. The CDR3 protein is CASSLGQLAYGYTF. The CDR3 nucleotides read TGTGCCAGCAGCCTCGGACAGTTGGCCTATGGCTACACCTTC.

This chain links TRBV28 with TRBJ2-1; D possibly matches TRBD1 or TRBD2 (8 bases each). The V gene's germline CDR1 is MDHEN and CDR2 SYDVKM. With 5 bases removed from V and 5 bases from J, the gap between germline ends came to 22 bases. The CDR3 length is 17 residues. CDR3: CASSPRQGAGGNNEQFF. DNA of the CDR3: TGTGCCAGCAGTCCCCGTCAGGGGGCGGGAGGAAACAATGAGCAGTTCTTC.

This clone was counted between two and nine times. V is TRBV11-3 and J is TRBJ2-1; perhaps TRBD2 as D (6 bases). Germline assignment: CDR1 SGHNT and CDR2 YENEEA. V was pared by 1 base and J by 0 bases, with 10 bases between. The CDR3 has 16 residues. CDR3 amino acids: CASSLGGARSYNEQFF. The CDR3 coding sequence is TGTGCCAGCAGCTTAGGCGGGGCACGCTCCTACAATGAGCAGTTCTTC.

The genes are TRBV27 and TRBJ2-1, with TRBD2 identical over 7 bases. V lost 7 bases to trimming and J lost 9 bases; unmatched junction nucleotides: 12. The V gene's germline CDR1 is MNHEY and CDR2 SMNVEV (reference sequence). The CDR3 sequence is 14 residues long. The CDR3 DNA reads as TGTGCCAGCACCCCGGGGGGTACAATCGGTGAGCAGTTCTTC. This gives the protein CASTPGGTIGEQFF.

The V and J genes are TRBV2 and TRBJ2-5; possible D gene TRBD1, 5 bases. Trimming pared 3 bases from V and 5 bases from J, leaving 10 bases between. The length of the CDR3 is 13 residues. The germline V gene encodes CDR1 SNHLY and CDR2 FYNNEI. CDR3 in amino acids: CASSDGASETQYF. CDR3 DNA sequence: TGTGCCAGCAGTGATGGGGCGTCGGAGACCCAGTACTTC.

J is TRBJ2-1 and V is TRBV19; 12 bases are a match to TRBD1. The CDR3 runs to 19 residues. From germline, CDR1 is LNHDA and CDR2 SQIVND (reference sequence). The trim removed 2 bases at V and 0 bases at J, leaving 8 bases unmatched. The CDR3 is CASSISWGQGASSYNEQFF. Here the CDR3 DNA reads TGTGCCAGTAGTATAAGCTGGGGACAGGGGGCTAGCTCCTACAATGAGCAGTTCTTC.

This clone was seen once. A read error may account for a junction end that differs from germline. This chain links TRBV28 with TRBJ2-2, with TRBD1 as a possible D gene (6 bases). The CDR3 covers 13 residues. CDR1 MDHEN and CDR2 SYDVKM come from the germline V gene. CDR3 DNA sequence: TGTGCCGGCAGAAGGGGGTTCACCGGGGAGCTGTTTTTT. It translates to CAGRRGFTGELFF.

CDR3 DNA: TGTGCCAGCAGCATATCCGGGACAGGAAGGGCGTCTGCTTATGGCTACACCTTC. Protein sequence: CASSISGTGRASAYGYTF. The V and J genes are TRBV7-9 and TRBJ1-2; 8 bases match TRBD1. V shed 5 bases and J 5 bases; nucleotides not matched to a gene: 19. Germline V gene data show CDR1 as SEHNR and CDR2 as FQNEAQ (reference sequence). The CDR3 contains 18 residues.

The chain links TRBV5-6 to TRBJ1-6, with D possibly matching TRBD1 (5 bases). V was clipped by 1 base and J by 0 bases, with 8 bases between them. The CDR3 covers 16 residues. The V gene's germline CDR1 is SGHDT and CDR2 YYEEEE. The DNA for the CDR3 is TGTGCCAGCAGCTTGTGGGGCAGCTCCTATAATTCACCCCTCCACTTT. This translates into CASSLWGSSYNSPLHF. Based on the CDR3 plus reference TRBV5-6 and TRBJ1-6, the full variable domain is DAGVTQSPTHLIKTRGQQVTLRCSPKSGHDTVSWYQQALGQGPQFIFQYYEEEERQRGNFPDRFSGHQFPNYSSELNVNALLLGDSALYLCASSLWGSSYNSPLHFGNGTRLTVT.

J is TRBJ2-7 and V is TRBV11-2; D ambiguous. This CDR3 spans 12 amino acids. Per the germline V gene, CDR1 is SGHAT and CDR2 is FQNNGV. V was cut by 5 bases and J by 4 bases, with 9 bases left in between. CDR3 region: CASSPGLYEQYF. Here the CDR3 DNA reads TGTGCCAGCAGCCCCGGGCTGTACGAGCAGTACTTC.

This clone was seen only once. The chain employs TRBV24-1 and TRBJ2-2; 9 nucleotides line up with TRBD1. The ends lost 10 bases at V and 0 bases at J; junction bases unmatched: 5. The CDR3 has 15 residues. Germline assignment: CDR1 KGHDR and CDR2 SFDVKD. The CDR3 coding sequence is TGTGCCACATCGAGACAGGGGGCGAACACCGGGGAGCTGTTTTTT. This sequence encodes CATSRQGANTGELFF.

The CDR3: CASKPTTESNQPQHF. CDR3 sequence (DNA): TGTGCCAGCAAACCGACAACCGAGAGCAATCAGCCCCAGCATTTT. The chain is built from TRBV2 and TRBJ1-5; no firm D call. The CDR3 has 15 residues. The germline V and J ends were trimmed by 7 bases and 1 base, with 14 bases remaining between them. Germline assignment: CDR1 SNHLY and CDR2 FYNNEI.

The chain carries TRBV30 and TRBJ1-5, with D possibly TRBD1 on 5 matching bases. V shed 2 bases and J shed 9 bases, with 17 bases lying between them. The CDR3 spans 14 residues. The V gene's germline CDR1 is GTSNPN and CDR2 SVGIG (reference sequence). The CDR3 coding sequence is TGTGCCTGGAGTCCTTCGGAGGGCAGGGTGCCCCAGCATTTT. This codes for CAWSPSEGRVPQHF.

The chain uses TRBV28 and TRBJ2-7; 11 bases match TRBD2. The germline V gene has CDR1 MDHEN and CDR2 SYDVKM. Trimming cost V 8 bases and J 5 bases; bases outside gene matches: 11. CDR3 length: 15 residues. CDR3 nucleotides: TGTGCCAGCCAGGAGATAGCGGGAGGGAAAAACGAGCAGTACTTC. Translation gives CASQEIAGGKNEQYF. The variable domain in full, completed from reference TRBV28 and TRBJ2-7, reads DVKVTQSSRYLVKRTGEKVFLECVQDMDHENMFWYRQDPGLGLRLIYFSYDVKMKEKGDIPEGYSVSREKKERFSLILESASTNQTSMYLCASQEIAGGKNEQYFGPGTRLTVT.

This clone showed up just a few times. The chain combines TRBV30 with TRBJ2-7; D remains ambiguous. The CDR3 extends over 13 amino acids. V was trimmed by 3 bases and J by 6 bases, leaving 15 bases between them. CDR1 is GTSNPN, CDR2 SVGIG, per germline (reference sequence). The CDR3 coding sequence is TGTGCCTGGAGCCGATTGCCCGAGAGCGAGCAGTACTTC. Translating gives CAWSRLPESEQYF.